This is a list of T cell receptor beta chains from one sample in a study of CXCR3-negative and CXCR3-positive naive CD8 T cells. For each CDR3 protein, TCRdb gives one entry from its re-call of the 5' RACE reads, without DNA. Its table records roughly 93,000 distinct CDR3 sequences. Sequenced sample: naive CXCR3+ CD8+ T cells from blood. These receptors were obtained from a human donor in good health. Some clones in this sample may be carry-over from other donors' samples. Each CDR3 is given with its conserved first and last residue.

j_call v_call cdr3_aa
TRBJ2-7 TRBV4-3 CASSQDGWTYEQYF
TRBJ2-7 TRBV30 CAWSSATFARYEQYF
TRBJ2-5 TRBV7-3 CASSLSGGYSPETQYF
TRBJ2-7 TRBV7-9 CVSSRDTSEQYF
TRBJ1-4 TRBV20-1 CSARTITTNEKLFF
TRBJ2-4 TRBV20-1 CSARDFKTGVAKNIQYF
TRBJ2-7 TRBV20-1 CSAAGPSPSTNEQYF
TRBJ1-2 TRBV4-1 CASSQDFKEGDYGYTF
TRBJ2-7 TRBV7-9 CASSPPGREYEQYF
TRBJ1-2 TRBV29-1 CSARQGSFSGYTF
TRBJ2-3 TRBV7-9 CASSPPGTTDTQYF
TRBJ2-1 TRBV10-3 CAISEDNEQFF
TRBJ2-1 TRBV29-1 CSVGIGDEQFF
TRBJ1-1 TRBV7-8 CASSLVAGGVGNTEAFF
TRBJ1-2 TRBV28 CASSSPPTRNYGYTF
TRBJ2-1 TRBV28 CASSLIANEQFF
TRBJ2-4 TRBV7-9 CASSLVSSGVDKNIQYF
TRBJ2-1 TRBV29-1 CSVEPGDNEQFF
TRBJ2-6 TRBV4-2 CASSQGAGTGANVLTF
TRBJ2-1 TRBV7-8 CASSLLQAYNEQFF
TRBJ2-1 TRBV12-3/TRBV12-4 CASSDRYNEQFF
TRBJ1-1 TRBV4-2 CASSQRGDTAFF
TRBJ2-1 TRBV30 CAWTWPGSYNEQFF
TRBJ2-1 TRBV11-2 CASSLLQGDEQFF
TRBJ2-7 TRBV11-1 CASSLSSAVIYEQYF
TRBJ2-1 TRBV19 CASSGAVPPIGEQFF
TRBJ2-3 TRBV9 CASSVGSGGQRDTQYF
TRBJ2-1 TRBV27 CASIARGLQFF
TRBJ1-3 TRBV21-1 CASMEDCRTSSGNTIYF
TRBJ2-5 TRBV10-3 CAISESGGNQETQYF
TRBJ2-1 TRBV4-3 CASSQEQNYLHGNEQFF
TRBJ2-1 TRBV14 CASSQDVSFNVDEQFF
TRBJ1-2 TRBV28 CASPGQGNYGYTF
TRBJ2-5 TRBV4-1 CASSQVGRLEETQYF
TRBJ2-4 TRBV27 CASSDITGLNVDIQYF
TRBJ2-7 TRBV7-9 CATRHLYEQYF
TRBJ2-5 TRBV25-1 CASSVFQETQYF
TRBJ2-3 TRBV12-3/TRBV12-4 CASSLAGRSTDTQYF
TRBJ2-2 TRBV20-1 CSAATPHGQPSDTGELFF
TRBJ2-1 TRBV28 CASSLSGTGIYNEQFF
TRBJ2-7 TRBV29-1 CSVVGQGAYEQYF
TRBJ2-1 TRBV2 CAITGSGGWDEQFF
TRBJ2-3 TRBV27 CASTGTARHTQYF
TRBJ1-5 TRBV7-2 CASSSGTDDSNQPQHF
TRBJ2-5 TRBV6-2/TRBV6-3 CASSTGDRTRETQYF
TRBJ1-1 TRBV5-1 CASSLAATEAFF
TRBJ2-1 TRBV7-8 CAIGTDSYNEQFF
TRBJ2-1 TRBV11-2 CASSTHKAHYNEQFF
TRBJ2-5 TRBV7-6 CASSLGLGAETQYF
TRBJ2-3 TRBV28 CASSSSTSGGPDTQYF
TRBJ1-5 TRBV20-1 CSARTASNQPQHF
TRBJ1-1 TRBV7-6 CASSFASNTEAFF
TRBJ2-2 TRBV11-3 CASSPYLARRNTGELFF
TRBJ2-7 TRBV7-2 CASSLSSVGGTYEQYF
TRBJ1-6 TRBV4-2 CASSLRLTSNNSPLHF
TRBJ2-3 TRBV11-3 CASSLQGRDRPATDTQYF
TRBJ2-7 TRBV4-3 CASSQEETKDEQYF
TRBJ1-2 TRBV14 CARTLEGADGYTF
TRBJ2-3 TRBV4-3 CASSQDFRDSEQYF